This TCR beta chain was captured by sequencing in a study of technical replicates of blood from a few donors. Method: immunoSEQ multiplex PCR; TCRdb's copy keeps in-frame clones and lacks some. The sample shows 55,000 to 75,000 clones, about 94% of them seen only once. This CDR3 spans 15 amino acids. The germline V gene has CDR1 LNHDA and CDR2 SQIVND (reference sequence). V dropped 4 bases and J dropped 7; count of bases not matched to a gene: 6. This receptor was identified in a human donor in good health. This sequence joins TRBV19 and TRBJ1-5; 11 bases map to TRBD1. Sample: T cells isolated from PBMCs. CDR3 nucleotide sequence: TGTGCCAGTAGTAGGGACAGGGGGGCAAACCAGCCCCAGCATTTT. Translated, it gives CASSRDRGANQPQHF.